This T cell receptor beta chain originates from a study of technical replicates of blood from a few donors. There are 15 residues in the CDR3. The germline CDR1 and CDR2 sequences are GTSNPN and SVGIG (reference sequence). Unmatched junction bases numbered 12, after V lost 5 bases and J lost 3 bases. The repertoire was sequenced with immunoSEQ multiplex PCR; TCRdb's copy has only in-frame clones and lacks some. The sample carries 75,000 to 90,000 clones, about nine tenths recorded once. The sequence derives from a human donor in good health. The V and J genes are TRBV30 and TRBJ2-7, with 8 bases lining up with TRBD1. The sample consisted of T cells isolated from PBMCs. CDR3 amino acids: CAWAGGQGLIYEQYF. The CDR3 DNA is TGTGCCTGGGCTGGCGGACAGGGCTTAATCTACGAGCAGTACTTC.